These 19 T cell receptor beta chains originate from one sample sequenced in a study of cytomegalovirus exposure and HLA in healthy donors. Researchers ran the PCR with 60 Vbeta and 13 Jbeta primers. Repertoires were generated with immunoSEQ multiplex PCR, while TCRdb's copy carries only in-frame clones and drops some. The sample includes about 160,000 clones, 70% to 85% of them seen just once. The sequencing sample was made of PBMCs. These receptors all stem from a man aged 25 to 40 in good health and CMV-seropositive.

This chain uses TRBV2 with TRBJ1-5; D is undetermined. This CDR3 has 15 amino acids. Germline V gene data show CDR1 as SNHLY and CDR2 as FYNNEI. Trimming took off 4 bases at V and 4 bases at J, with 14 bases between the two ends. The CDR3 sequence: CASSADNYANQPQHF. In DNA form, the CDR3 reads TGTGCCAGCAGTGCCGACAATTACGCAAATCAGCCCCAGCATTTT. Full variable domain (outside the CDR3, taken from reference TRBV2 and TRBJ1-5): EPEVTQTPSHQVTQMGQEVILRCVPISNHLYFYWYRQILGQKVEFLVSFYNNEISEKSEIFDDQFSVERPDGSNFTLKIRSTKLEDSAMYFCASSADNYANQPQHFGDGTRLSIL.

V and J are TRBV27 and TRBJ1-2, with D possibly matching TRBD1 (5 bases). The germline CDR1 and CDR2 sequences are MNHEY and SMNVEV (reference sequence). The CDR3 totals 13 residues. V was pared by 1 base and J by 6 bases, with 9 bases between. The chain's CDR3 is CASSLWGGNGYTF. The CDR3 nucleotides read TGTGCCAGCAGTTTATGGGGGGGAAATGGCTACACCTTC.

The V gene is TRBV25-1, the J gene TRBJ2-2; TRBD1 aligns across 7 bases. Germline lookup yields CDR1 MGHDK and CDR2 SYGVNS. The CDR3 is 13 residues long. Trimming at V came to 7 bases and at J to 6 bases, leaving 5 bases not matched to a gene. The CDR3, as DNA: TGTGCCAGCACACAGGGGAATCCCGGGGAGCTGTTTTTT. Its protein product is CASTQGNPGELFF.

This clone was seen just once. The chain couples TRBV5-1 to TRBJ1-4; TRBD1 matches 11 bases. The J segment lost 8 bases and the V segment lost 2 bases, leaving 2 bases of the junction unmatched. The V gene's germline CDR1 is SGHRS and CDR2 YFSETQ. The CDR3 has 14 residues. The CDR3 region is CASSFGTGGEKLFF. The CDR3 coding sequence is TGCGCCAGCAGCTTCGGGACAGGGGGGGAAAAACTGTTTTTT.

J is TRBJ1-1 and V is TRBV7-9; 8 nucleotides match TRBD1. The V and J ends lost 5 bases and 1 base, in that order; junction bases with no gene match: 9. CDR3 length: 16 residues. In germline, CDR1 is SEHNR, CDR2 FQNEAQ (reference sequence). The CDR3 loop is CASSRWRQGTNTEAFF. The CDR3, as DNA: TGTGCCAGCAGCCGCTGGAGACAGGGGACGAACACTGAAGCTTTCTTT.

This sequence joins TRBV7-9 and TRBJ2-3; D may be TRBD1 (5 bases). The CDR3 extends over 18 amino acids. The V gene's germline CDR1 is SEHNR and CDR2 FQNEAQ (reference sequence). The V gene lost 4 bases and the J gene lost 0 bases, with 20 bases spanning the gap. DNA for the CDR3: TGTGCCAGCAGCTCGTCTATAGGGGCGAACTCCAGCACAGATACGCAGTATTTT. Translating it yields CASSSSIGANSSTDTQYF.

The rearrangement links TRBV4-1 to TRBJ2-2; 8 bases agree with TRBD1. The germline V gene encodes CDR1 MGHRA and CDR2 YSYEKL. V lost 1 base to trimming and J lost 5 bases; unmatched junction nucleotides: 6. The CDR3 spans 16 residues. CDR3: CASSQGQGAGTGELFF. CDR3 coding DNA: TGCGCCAGCAGCCAAGGTCAGGGGGCAGGGACCGGGGAGCTGTTTTTT.

The chain combines TRBV5-4 with TRBJ2-3; the match to TRBD2 covers 7 bases. J gave up 3 bases and V 2 bases, and 0 bases lay outside the gene matches. Germline CDR1 reads SGHNT; CDR2 reads YYREEE (reference sequence). The CDR3 covers 13 residues. CDR3 sequence: CASSFGGTDTQYF. The CDR3 DNA is TGTGCCAGCAGCTTCGGGGGGACAGATACGCAGTATTTT.

This clone was detected once. The chain carries TRBV5-7 and TRBJ2-7; D might be TRBD1 (5 bases). TRBV5-7 is classed as an ORF, of uncertain function. CDR3 length: 16 amino acids. Trimming removed 4 bases at V and 7 bases at J, with 24 bases between. The CDR3 region has the DNA TGTGCCAGCAGCCATCTAGTATATGGGGCCCTGGGGGAGCAGTACTTC. Amino acid sequence: CASSHLVYGALGEQYF.

In regard to this clone: Other DNA sequences in this specimen translate into the identical CDR3. The chain combines TRBV30 with TRBJ2-7; 7 positions agree with TRBD1. The CDR3 totals 14 residues. Germline V gene sequence: CDR1 GTSNPN, CDR2 SVGIG (reference sequence). V shed 5 bases, J shed 1 base, and the junction held 8 bases outside the gene matches. The CDR3 DNA is TGTGCCTGGGCCACGGACAGGCATTCCTACGAGCAGTACTTC. Amino acid sequence: CAWATDRHSYEQYF. Full variable domain (outside the CDR3, taken from reference TRBV30 and TRBJ2-7): SQTIHQWPATLVQPVGSPLSLECTVEGTSNPNLYWYRQAAGRGLQLLFYSVGIGQISSEVPQNLSASRPQDRQFILSSKKLLLSDSGFYLCAWATDRHSYEQYFGPGTRLTVT.

The J gene is TRBJ2-5, the V gene TRBV6-5, with D perhaps matching TRBD2 (6 bases). Germline V lookup: CDR1 MNHEY, CDR2 SVGAGI. The V end was cut by 3 bases, the J end by 4 bases, with 9 bases between. There are 13 residues in the CDR3. The CDR3 sequence is CASSYGGLETQYF. The CDR3 DNA sequence: TGTGCCAGCAGTTATGGGGGGTTAGAGACCCAGTACTTC.

CDR3 nucleotide sequence: TGTGCCAGCAGTTTTAACAGGCGAAAGGAGACCCAGTACTTC. It codes for CASSFNRRKETQYF. This chain connects TRBV6-5 to TRBJ2-5, with D possibly matching TRBD1 (5 bases). This CDR3 comprises 14 residues. CDR1 is MNHEY and CDR2 is SVGAGI in the germline V gene. Between the trimmed V and J ends, which lost 4 bases and 5 bases, there was a span of 14 bases.

This clone was counted between two and nine times. The J gene is TRBJ2-7, the V gene TRBV28; TRBD2 matches at 12 bases. This CDR3 has 14 residues. V lost 7 bases and J lost 2; bases outside the gene matches: 3. From germline, CDR1 is MDHEN and CDR2 SYDVKM. The CDR3 sequence is CASILAGGAYEQYF. In DNA, the CDR3 is TGTGCCAGCATACTAGCGGGGGGAGCCTACGAGCAGTACTTC.

The chain couples TRBV7-9 to TRBJ1-1; 9 bases align to TRBD1. The CDR3 length is 16 residues. The V segment lost 7 bases and the J segment 3 bases; nucleotides outside the gene matches: 12. Germline CDR1 and CDR2: SEHNR and FQNEAQ (reference sequence). The CDR3 nucleotides are TGTGCCAGCAACCCTCCGGGGCGACAGGGGGACACTGAAGCTTTCTTT. Translated: CASNPPGRQGDTEAFF.

V usage is TRBV27 and J usage is TRBJ2-1; D is possibly TRBD2 (5 bases). The CDR3 is made up of 15 amino acids. Trimming stripped 5 bases from V and 2 bases from J, with 13 bases between. Per germline, CDR1 MNHEY and CDR2 SMNVEV (reference sequence). The CDR3 is CASSPKPGTYNEQFF. The DNA of the CDR3 is TGTGCCAGCAGTCCTAAGCCGGGAACCTACAATGAGCAGTTCTTC.

The rearrangement links TRBV12-2 to TRBJ1-2; the listed D gene, TRBD1, was not tested against the DNA. TRBV12-2 has pseudogene status. This CDR3 is 15 amino acids long. The DNA for the CDR3 is TGTGCAAGTCGCTTAGCGGGACAGAGGTACTATGGCTACACCTTC. This codes for CASRLAGQRYYGYTF.

This chain joins TRBV5-1 and TRBJ2-2; D ambiguous. This CDR3 has 15 residues. CDR1 and CDR2 (germline): SGHRS, YFSETQ. V lost 1 base to trimming and J lost 4 bases, with 11 bases between them. This chain's CDR3 is CASSLTVPSTGELFF. CDR3 in DNA: TGCGCCAGCAGCTTGACAGTCCCGAGCACCGGGGAGCTGTTTTTT.

The rearrangement joins TRBV28 to TRBJ2-1; TRBD2 matches 10 bases. The CDR3 has 14 amino acids. The V segment lost 6 bases and the J segment 7 bases; nucleotides outside the gene matches: 6. Germline V lookup: CDR1 MDHEN, CDR2 SYDVKM. The CDR3 nucleotides read TGTGCCAGCAGCCAGGGACTAGCGCGAAATGAGCAGTTCTTC. This translates into CASSQGLARNEQFF.

This clone has just a few counts. This chain connects TRBV9 to TRBJ1-5; possibly TRBD1 for D (5 bases). CDR3 length equals 15 residues. V was clipped by 0 bases and J by 4 bases, with 11 bases between them. Germline-derived CDR1 and CDR2 are SGDLS and YYNGEE. The DNA for the CDR3 is TGTGCCAGCAGCGTAGGCGGCAGGGAAAATCAGCCCCAGCATTTT. Translation gives CASSVGGRENQPQHF.